One sample yielded the 12 T cell receptor beta chains listed below, sequenced in a study of blood T cell repertoires in COVID-19. Method: immunoSEQ multiplex PCR; TCRdb's copy keeps in-frame clones and lacks some. The data show 130,000 to 150,000 clones, with 84% seen just once and around 9.6% held by the top ten. Material for sequencing was peripheral blood. The receptors here all came from a man between 60 and 75 years old with active or convalescent COVID-19.

As DNA, the CDR3 is TGCGCCAGCAGCTTCATAATAGCGGAGAGCTCCTACAATGAGCAGTTCTTC. Its protein is CASSFIIAESSYNEQFF. This chain links TRBV5-1 with TRBJ2-1; possibly TRBD2 for D (6 bases). In germline, CDR1 is SGHRS, CDR2 YFSETQ. The CDR3 has 17 residues. V lost 2 bases and J lost 0, with 15 bases in between.

The chain couples TRBV7-9 to TRBJ1-4, with 7 positions matching TRBD1. CDR1 is SEHNR, CDR2 FQNEAQ, per germline (reference sequence). J was trimmed by 4 bases and V by 4 bases; bases with no gene match: 15. The CDR3 has 18 amino acids. Here the CDR3 DNA reads TGTGCCAGCAGCTCCTCGGAGACAGGGCTCTCTGTTAATGAAAAACTGTTTTTT. Translating it yields CASSSSETGLSVNEKLFF.

This chain connects TRBV9 to TRBJ2-2; 7 bases line up with TRBD1. J lost 0 bases, V lost 2 bases, and 7 bases had no gene match. Looked up from germline, CDR1 is SGDLS and CDR2 is YYNGEE. The CDR3 runs 17 residues. CDR3 DNA sequence: TGTGCCAGCAGCGTGGGGACAGTGGACTCGAACACCGGGGAGCTGTTTTTT. Amino acids: CASSVGTVDSNTGELFF.

The CDR3 region has the DNA TGTGCCAGCAGCTATGGATTGAGACTAGCCTCCTACGAGCAGTACTTC. Translating gives CASSYGLRLASYEQYF. The chain is built from TRBV5-6 and TRBJ2-7; 7 bases match TRBD2. Losses at the gene ends were 3 bases for V and 0 bases for J; bases not matched to a gene: 9. Germline CDR1 is SGHDT and CDR2 is YYEEEE. The CDR3 runs 16 residues.

This rearrangement joins TRBV7-2 to TRBJ1-1, with D perhaps TRBD1 (5 bases). The germline gives CDR1 SGHTA, CDR2 FQGNSA. The ends were cut back, 2 bases at V and 6 bases at J, with 7 bases in the middle. The CDR3 spans 12 residues. The chain's CDR3 is CASSLWTPEAFF. CDR3 DNA: TGTGCCAGCAGCTTATGGACACCTGAAGCTTTCTTT.

This clone was found once. The CDR3 spells CASSQATQDFEAFF. In DNA, the CDR3 is TGCGCCAGCAGCCAAGCCACGCAGGACTTTGAAGCTTTCTTT. The gene calls are TRBV4-3 and TRBJ1-1; no firm D call. The CDR3 sequence is 14 residues long. Trimming took 1 base from V and 7 from J, leaving 13 bases between them. CDR1 is LGHNA and CDR2 is YSLEER in the germline V gene.

This chain joins TRBV6-2 or TRBV6-3 and TRBJ1-1; tentative D call: TRBD1 (5 bases). Germline CDR1 MNHEY, CDR2 SVGEGT. The V end was cut by 2 bases, the J end by 6 bases, with 28 bases between. The CDR3 is 19 amino acids. The CDR3 loop is CASSYGQRGLQHGVAEAFF. The CDR3 DNA reads TGTGCCAGCAGTTACGGGCAACGGGGACTCCAACACGGGGTGGCTGAAGCTTTCTTT.

V usage is TRBV7-2 and J usage is TRBJ2-7, with a weak D call TRBD1 (5 bases). CDR3 length: 14 residues. In germline, CDR1 is SGHTA, CDR2 FQGNSA. The V gene lost 0 bases and the J gene lost 5 bases, with 11 bases spanning the gap. The CDR3 protein is CASSLALRGNEQYF. CDR3 nucleotides: TGTGCCAGCAGCTTAGCGCTAAGGGGAAACGAGCAGTACTTC.

This chain connects TRBV4-3 to TRBJ1-2; 9 nucleotides align to TRBD1. This CDR3 has 13 residues. Losses at the gene ends were 4 bases for V and 6 bases for J; bases not matched to a gene: 3. Germline CDR1 and CDR2: LGHNA and YSLEER. The CDR3, as DNA: TGCGCCAGCAGCCCGGACAGGGGAAATGGCTACACCTTC. Translating it yields CASSPDRGNGYTF.

The V call is TRBV11-2, the J call TRBJ1-6, with D tentatively TRBD1 (6 bases). This CDR3 is 13 amino acids long. Germline loops: CDR1 SGHAT, CDR2 FQNNGV. V lost 2 bases to trimming and J lost 7 bases, with 6 bases between them. The CDR3 DNA reads as TGTGCCAGCAGCTTACAGGGGAATTCACCCCTCCACTTT. It codes for CASSLQGNSPLHF.

The chain uses TRBV19 and TRBJ1-2; possibly TRBD1 for D (5 bases). The CDR3 is 12 residues long. The V end was cut by 5 bases, the J end by 5 bases, with 9 bases between. Germline CDR1 is LNHDA and CDR2 is SQIVND (reference sequence). The CDR3 DNA reads as TGTGCCAGTAGTCAACAGGCGTATGGCTACACCTTC. Translated: CASSQQAYGYTF.

The chain combines TRBV5-8 with TRBJ2-5; D is possibly TRBD2 (5 bases). Germline V gene lookup returns CDR1 SGHTS and CDR2 YDEGEE. Trimming removed 0 bases at V and 1 base at J, with 13 bases between. The CDR3 contains 16 residues. The CDR3 reads CASSLVGREAQETQYF. The CDR3 DNA reads as TGTGCCAGCAGCTTGGTCGGCCGGGAAGCCCAAGAGACCCAGTACTTC.